A selection of T cell receptor beta chains follows, all from one sample in a study of CD8 T cells in Susac syndrome. TCRdb fed the immunoSEQ multiplex PCR reads into MiXCR, producing one record per CDR3 protein. This table holds roughly 120,000 distinct CDR3 sequences, approximately 94% found once. Sequencing was performed on CD4+ T cells from PBMCs. These receptors all come from a human donor with multiple sclerosis. CDR3s include the opening cysteine and the closing phenylalanine or tryptophan. Fields, in order: D gene, clone size, V gene, J gene, CDR3 length, CDR3 DNA, CDR3 protein. D genes are given only for firm matches. For some rows the clone size is stated as once, few or many, or as a class when expanded; others skip it.

.,.,TRBV12-3/TRBV12-4,TRBJ2-3,15,TGTGCCAGCAGTTCCCTGAACAGCCACACAGATACGCAGTATTTT,CASSSLNSHTDTQYF
.,.,TRBV15,TRBJ1-2,14,TGTGCCACCAGCAGAGATCTCGGGGAAAATGGCTACACCTTC,CATSRDLGENGYTF
.,.,TRBV5-1,TRBJ1-2,17,TGCGCCAGCAGCTTGGGGGGGTTGACAGCCGGGGGATATGGCTACACCTTC,CASSLGGLTAGGYGYTF
.,.,TRBV3-1,TRBJ1-1,15,TGTGCCAGCAGCCAAGATACGGGCAGACCTAGGGGAGCTTTCTTT,CASSQDTGRPRGAFF
.,.,TRBV25-1,TRBJ2-1,16,TGTGCCAGCAGTGACCCACAGGGTTTCGCCTACAATGAGCAGTTCTTC,CASSDPQGFAYNEQFF
.,.,TRBV15,TRBJ2-6,13,TGTGCCACCAGCCTCTCTGGGGCCAACGTCCTGACTTTC,CATSLSGANVLTF
.,.,TRBV18,TRBJ1-6,14,TGTGCCAGCTCACCGGGACGGGACTATTCACCCCTCCACTTT,CASSPGRDYSPLHF
.,.,TRBV27,TRBJ2-2,13,TGTGCCAGCAAGGAGAGAAGGGGGGGGGAGCTGTTTTTT,CASKERRGGELFF
.,.,TRBV19,TRBJ2-6,14,TGTGCCAGTAGTATCCAGGGTCGGGCCAACGTCCTGACTTTC,CASSIQGRANVLTF
TRBD1,.,TRBV20-1,TRBJ2-7,13,TGCAGTGCGCAGGACAGGGACCCCCACGAGCAGTACTTC,CSAQDRDPHEQYF
.,.,TRBV9,TRBJ2-1,15,TGTGCCAGCAGCGTAGACGGGAGCACCTACAATGAGCAGTTCTTC,CASSVDGSTYNEQFF
.,.,TRBV5-6,TRBJ1-5,15,TGTGCCAGCAGCTTCCGGGGGGCCAGGGATCAGCCCCAGCATTTT,CASSFRGARDQPQHF
.,.,TRBV19,TRBJ1-2,14,TGTGCCAGTAGTCCTGAGACGGGGACCTATGGCTACACCTTC,CASSPETGTYGYTF
.,once,TRBV6-6,TRBJ2-7,12,TGTGCCAGCAGCCATGGGAACAGCGAGCAGTACTTC,CASSHGNSEQYF
.,.,TRBV27,TRBJ2-7,14,TGTGCCAGCAGAACAGGCCTTGGGACTTACGAGCAGTACTTC,CASRTGLGTYEQYF
TRBD1,.,TRBV18,TRBJ2-1,12,TGTGCCAGCTCACCACAGGACAGGGCTCAACTATTC,CASSPQDRAQLF
TRBD2,.,TRBV30,TRBJ2-7,17,TGTGCCTGGAGTGCCGGGACTAGCGGGAGGGATAGATACGAGCAGTACTTC,CAWSAGTSGRDRYEQYF
.,.,TRBV30,TRBJ2-2,12,TGTGCCTGGAGTATCGTAGCCGGGGAGCTGTTTTTT,CAWSIVAGELFF
.,.,TRBV7-2,TRBJ2-7,15,TGTGCCAGCAGCTTAAGGAACTCAGGGTCCCACGAGCAGTACTTC,CASSLRNSGSHEQYF
.,.,TRBV18,TRBJ2-2,15,TGTGCCAGCTCCGAAAGGCAAGCGGTAGCCGGGGAGCTGTTTTTT,CASSERQAVAGELFF
TRBD1,.,TRBV19,TRBJ2-5,15,TGTGCCAGTAGTACCGCCGAGACAGGGAAAGAGACCCAGTACTTC,CASSTAETGKETQYF
TRBD1,.,TRBV29-1,TRBJ1-5,15,TGCAGCGTGCTGACCCCGGGGGACAGGCTTAAGCCCCAGCATTTT,CSVLTPGDRLKPQHF
TRBD1,.,TRBV6-5,TRBJ1-2,13,TGTGCCAGCAGTCGCGGACAGGCCTATGGCTACACCTTC,CASSRGQAYGYTF
TRBD2,once,TRBV5-6,TRBJ2-3,16,TGTGCCAGCAGCCTTTATAGCGGGAGTGGCACAGATACGCAGTATTTT,CASSLYSGSGTDTQYF
TRBD1,.,TRBV10-3,TRBJ1-2,16,TGTGCCATTTTCGCGACAGGGGGGTCGGCGACTGTTGGCTACACCTTC,CAIFATGGSATVGYTF
.,.,TRBV30,TRBJ2-3,12,TGTGCCGGCTCCGGGGTCACAGATACGCAGTATTTT,CAGSGVTDTQYF
.,.,TRBV3-1,TRBJ2-3,16,TGTGCCAGCAGCCACCCCTGGGGGGGCGGCACAGATACGCAGTATTTT,CASSHPWGGGTDTQYF
TRBD2,.,TRBV25-1,TRBJ2-1,16,TGTGCCAGCAGTGAATTGGGAGCGGGAGCCTACAATGAGCAGTTCTTC,CASSELGAGAYNEQFF
.,.,TRBV10-3,TRBJ2-7,14,TGTGCCATCAGTGAGTTCGATTCCTCCTACGAGCAGTACTTC,CAISEFDSSYEQYF
.,.,TRBV7-2,TRBJ2-7,12,TGTGCCAGCAGCTTATTTGGTGACGAGCAGTACTTC,CASSLFGDEQYF
TRBD1,.,TRBV18,TRBJ1-1,13,TGTGCCAGCTCACCCCAGGGGGACACTGAAGCTTTCTTT,CASSPQGDTEAFF
TRBD1,.,TRBV14,TRBJ1-6,15,TGTGCCAGCAGCCAGAGCAGGGGGGATAATTCACCCCTCCACTTT,CASSQSRGDNSPLHF